These 29 T cell receptor beta chains were sequenced from one sample in a study of blood T cell repertoires in COVID-19 (TCRdb year 2020). Receptor amplification or capture employed the immunoSEQ multiplex PCR assay. This is the immuneACCESS table as TCRdb keeps it, with only in-frame sequences that have V and J called. A part of the clones is gone; compared with another copy, unresolved V genes explain less than half, and the rest is unexplained. The table for this sample lists nearly 90,000 clones; about 91% of them were counted only once. Roughly 0.43% of the sample rests with the top ten. The sequenced sample was peripheral blood. The origin of the receptors is a man aged 60 to 69 with acute or convalescent COVID-19.

The V gene is TRBV5-1, the J gene TRBJ2-1; D is perhaps TRBD2 (6 bases). Trimming removed 4 bases from V and 7 bases from J, with 9 bases in between. Germline assignment: CDR1 SGHRS and CDR2 YFSETQ. The CDR3 consists of 12 residues. CDR3 sequence: CASSRLVNEQFF. The CDR3 nucleotides read TGCGCCAGCAGCAGACTAGTAAATGAGCAGTTCTTC.

V and J are TRBV9 and TRBJ2-7; D is possibly TRBD2 (7 bases). The V gene's germline CDR1 is SGDLS and CDR2 YYNGEE. This CDR3 has 14 amino acids. Deletions cut 3 bases from V and 2 bases from J, with 12 bases between. Here the CDR3 reads CASSEGGEAYEQYF. The CDR3, as DNA: TGTGCCAGCAGCGAGGGGGGGGAGGCCTACGAGCAGTACTTC.

This clone was seen a handful of times. This sequence joins TRBV29-1 and TRBJ2-7; D perhaps matches TRBD1 (5 bases). The CDR3 is 11 amino acids. V was cut by 5 bases and J by 5 bases, with 10 bases left in between. Germline assignment: CDR1 SQVTM and CDR2 ANQGSEA. CDR3 residues: CSVTRGHEQYF. CDR3 in DNA: TGCAGCGTTACAAGGGGCCACGAGCAGTACTTC.

The gene calls are TRBV5-1 and TRBJ2-3; 8 nucleotides match TRBD2. The CDR3 totals 15 residues. Trimming at V came to 7 bases and at J to 2 bases, leaving 9 bases not matched to a gene. Germline values: CDR1 SGHRS, CDR2 YFSETQ. The CDR3 protein is CASRSLAGSTDTQYF. CDR3 nucleotides: TGCGCCAGCCGATCCCTAGCGGGTTCCACAGATACGCAGTATTTT.

The chain couples TRBV4-1 to TRBJ1-5, with 10 positions matching TRBD1. Germline lookup yields CDR1 MGHRA and CDR2 YSYEKL. The ends lost 0 bases at V and 6 bases at J; junction bases unmatched: 2. This CDR3 has 15 residues. This CDR3 reads CASSQEGTGVQPQHF. For the CDR3, the DNA is TGCGCCAGCAGCCAAGAAGGGACAGGGGTTCAGCCCCAGCATTTT.

The genes are TRBV5-4 and TRBJ2-2; 10 bases line up with TRBD2. CDR1 and CDR2 from the germline V gene are SGHNT and YYREEE (reference sequence). Trimming cost V 1 base and J 7 bases; bases outside gene matches: 7. CDR3 length equals 16 residues. CDR3 region: CASSLRSSGSIGELFF. CDR3 DNA sequence: TGTGCCAGCAGCTTGAGGTCTAGCGGGAGTATCGGGGAGCTGTTTTTT.

The chain links TRBV5-1 to TRBJ2-2; 7 nucleotides agree with TRBD2. Germline CDR1 is SGHRS and CDR2 is YFSETQ. The ends lost 4 bases at V and 4 bases at J; junction bases unmatched: 10. This CDR3 is built from 16 residues. The CDR3 DNA is TGCGCCAGCAGCAGCGGACTAGAAAAGCTCACCGGGGAGCTGTTTTTT. Its translation is CASSSGLEKLTGELFF.

The V call is TRBV30, the J call TRBJ2-7; 9 bases match TRBD1. This CDR3 contains 15 residues. CDR1 is GTSNPN and CDR2 is SVGIG in the germline V gene (reference sequence). V was pared by 3 bases and J by 4 bases, with 10 bases of the junction left unmatched. For the CDR3, the DNA is TGTGCCTGGAGCACACAGGGGGCGATTCTATACGAGCAGTACTTC. Translation: CAWSTQGAILYEQYF. The full variable domain, with the rest looked up from reference TRBV30 and TRBJ2-7, is SQTIHQWPATLVQPVGSPLSLECTVEGTSNPNLYWYRQAAGRGLQLLFYSVGIGQISSEVPQNLSASRPQDRQFILSSKKLLLSDSGFYLCAWSTQGAILYEQYFGPGTRLTVT.

The J gene is TRBJ1-1, the V gene TRBV10-3, with a tentative D call TRBD1 (5 bases). This CDR3 has 14 amino acids. Germline V gene data show CDR1 as ENHRY and CDR2 as SYGVKD. Trimming removed 6 bases from V and 3 bases from J, with 14 bases in between. CDR3 bases: TGTGCCATCAGGTTGACAGTTGGGGACACTGAAGCTTTCTTT. Residues: CAIRLTVGDTEAFF.

With regard to this clone: This CDR3 is also generated by other DNA sequences in the sample. This sequence joins TRBV24-1 and TRBJ2-7; 7 bases match TRBD1. V lost 3 bases and J lost 2; bases outside the gene matches: 3. The germline V gene has CDR1 KGHDR and CDR2 SFDVKD. CDR3 length equals 14 residues. CDR3 region: CATSDRTGTYEQYF. CDR3 nucleotide sequence: TGTGCCACCAGTGATCGGACAGGCACCTACGAGCAGTACTTC.

The chain couples TRBV5-1 to TRBJ1-1; 7 nucleotides align to TRBD1. The CDR3 loop spans 14 amino acids. V was clipped by 0 bases and J by 8 bases; unmatched bases: 7. Germline lookup yields CDR1 SGHRS and CDR2 YFSETQ. The CDR3 region is CASSLAGQHLEAFF. DNA for the CDR3: TGCGCCAGCAGCTTGGCGGGACAGCATTTAGAAGCTTTCTTT.

The chain has TRBV28 and TRBJ2-2, with 9 nucleotides matching TRBD1. Germline CDR1 and CDR2: MDHEN and SYDVKM. This CDR3 has 14 residues. V was clipped by 3 bases and J by 5 bases; unmatched bases: 1. CDR3 protein: CASSLTGGTGELFF. Here the CDR3 DNA reads TGTGCCAGCAGTTTGACAGGGGGAACCGGGGAGCTGTTTTTT.

The chain carries TRBV27 and TRBJ1-6; D possibly corresponds to TRBD1 (5 bases). Germline CDR1 reads MNHEY; CDR2 reads SMNVEV (reference sequence). The CDR3 contains 14 residues. Trimming pared 3 bases from V and 8 bases from J, leaving 11 bases between. CDR3 nucleotides: TGTGCCAGCAGTTTTGACAGCCCGTATTCACCCCTCCACTTT. Translated, it gives CASSFDSPYSPLHF.

The chain has TRBV19 and TRBJ2-5; 8 bases align to TRBD1. Per the germline V gene, CDR1 is LNHDA and CDR2 is SQIVND (reference sequence). Trimming removed 4 bases from V and 5 bases from J; junction bases left unmatched: 6. CDR3 size: 14 residues. In nucleotides, the CDR3 is TGTGCCAGTAGTACCGGGACAGGCTGGGAGACCCAGTACTTC. Translated, it gives CASSTGTGWETQYF.

The chain couples TRBV28 to TRBJ2-1; 10 nucleotides agree with TRBD1. This CDR3 has 14 residues. V was clipped by 4 bases and J by 7 bases; unmatched bases: 4. Germline V lookup: CDR1 MDHEN, CDR2 SYDVKM. CDR3 nucleotide sequence: TGTGCCAGCAGTTCCCCGGGACAGGGGAATGAGCAGTTCTTC. The encoded protein is CASSSPGQGNEQFF.

The sample holds a few counts of this clone. This chain connects TRBV20-1 to TRBJ2-1, with D uncertain. The CDR3 contains 15 residues. Per the germline V gene, CDR1 is DFQATT and CDR2 is SNEGSKA (reference sequence). The V end lost 3 bases, the J end lost 0 bases, and 12 bases lay between the germline ends. As DNA, the CDR3 is TGCAGTGCTAGTTCGTTGGGCCGCTCCTACAATGAGCAGTTCTTC. Its translation: CSASSLGRSYNEQFF.

This rearrangement joins TRBV11-3 to TRBJ2-1, with D possibly matching TRBD2 (5 bases). The V gene's germline CDR1 is SGHNT and CDR2 YENEEA. V lost 4 bases and J lost 0, with 16 bases in between. CDR3 length: 17 amino acids. CDR3 sequence: CASSSTGVGGSYNEQFF. Here the CDR3 DNA reads TGTGCCAGCAGCTCAACTGGAGTAGGAGGCTCCTACAATGAGCAGTTCTTC.

The gene calls are TRBV7-2 and TRBJ1-4, with D tentatively TRBD1 (5 bases). The CDR3 contains 17 residues. The V end lost 0 bases, the J end lost 7 bases, and 18 bases lay between the germline ends. Germline CDR1 is SGHTA and CDR2 is FQGNSA. CDR3 protein: CASSLAAGFWTGEKLFF. The DNA of the CDR3 is TGTGCCAGCAGCTTAGCTGCAGGGTTCTGGACGGGTGAAAAACTGTTTTTT.

This sequence joins TRBV5-1 and TRBJ2-6; unclear D gene. This CDR3 comprises 16 residues. Germline CDR1 is SGHRS and CDR2 is YFSETQ. V was trimmed by 0 bases and J by 0 bases, leaving 7 bases between them. DNA of the CDR3: TGCGCCAGCAGCTTGGCCTTGTCCTCTGGGGCCAACGTCCTGACTTTC. Translated, it gives CASSLALSSGANVLTF. The full variable domain, its missing parts supplied by reference TRBV5-1 and TRBJ2-6, is KAGVTQTPRYLIKTRGQQVTLSCSPISGHRSVSWYQQTPGQGLQFLFEYFSETQRNKGNFPGRFSGRQFSNSRSEMNVSTLELGDSALYLCASSLALSSGANVLTFGAGSRLTVL.

The V and J genes are TRBV7-3 and TRBJ2-2, with 8 positions matching TRBD2. In germline, CDR1 is SGHTA, CDR2 FQGTGA. V dropped 4 bases and J dropped 5; count of bases not matched to a gene: 6. This CDR3 has 15 residues. CDR3 sequence reads: CASSSLGGRTGELFF. CDR3 DNA: TGTGCCAGCAGCTCCTTGGGCGGGAGGACCGGGGAGCTGTTTTTT.

The gene calls are TRBV2 and TRBJ1-5; TRBD1 aligns across 9 bases. V dropped 3 bases and J dropped 2; count of bases not matched to a gene: 2. This CDR3 has 15 residues. Germline CDR1 reads SNHLY; CDR2 reads FYNNEI. The CDR3 region has the DNA TGTGCCAGCAGTGAGGGACAGGGAGGCAATCAGCCCCAGCATTTT. It translates to CASSEGQGGNQPQHF.

This clone was seen only a few times. The J gene is TRBJ1-1, the V gene TRBV7-9, with 8 bases identical to TRBD1. CDR3 size: 14 residues. Germline loops: CDR1 SEHNR, CDR2 FQNEAQ (reference sequence). V shed 5 bases and J 4 bases; nucleotides not matched to a gene: 6. CDR3 coding DNA: TGTGCCAGCAGCCTTCAGACAGGGGCCACTGAAGCTTTCTTT. Translated: CASSLQTGATEAFF.

This chain connects TRBV7-3 to TRBJ1-6; 10 positions match TRBD1. The junction had 3 bases not matched to a gene; V was cut back by 0 bases and J by 7 bases. Germline CDR1 reads SGHTA; CDR2 reads FQGTGA. The CDR3 covers 16 residues. The CDR3 coding sequence is TGTGCCAGCAGCTTAACGCGGACAGGGGGGAATTCACCCCTCCACTTT. Its translation is CASSLTRTGGNSPLHF.

In this sample, this clone turned up once. V is TRBV20-1 and J is TRBJ1-5; the match to TRBD1 covers 7 bases. Per germline, CDR1 DFQATT and CDR2 SNEGSKA (reference sequence). This CDR3 contains 14 residues. Losses at the gene ends were 3 bases for V and 4 bases for J; bases not matched to a gene: 6. CDR3 nucleotides: TGCAGTGCTAGTTTCGAGGGGGCGAATCAGCCCCAGCATTTT. Translating it yields CSASFEGANQPQHF.

This chain joins TRBV9 and TRBJ2-5, with D perhaps TRBD2 (6 bases). This CDR3 has 16 amino acids. V gave up 2 bases and J gave up 4 bases, with 18 bases separating them. Per germline, CDR1 SGDLS and CDR2 YYNGEE. The CDR3 region is CASSVGIGGTLETQYF. DNA of the CDR3: TGTGCCAGCAGCGTGGGCATAGGAGGGACCTTAGAGACCCAGTACTTC. Together with reference TRBV9 and TRBJ2-5, the CDR3 gives the full variable domain: DSGVTQTPKHLITATGQRVTLRCSPRSGDLSVYWYQQSLDQGLQFLIQYYNGEERAKGNILERFSAQQFPDLHSELNLSSLELGDSALYFCASSVGIGGTLETQYFGPGTRLLVL.

The chain uses TRBV7-9 and TRBJ1-1; no firm D call. The CDR3 loop spans 15 amino acids. CDR1 SEHNR and CDR2 FQNEAQ come from the germline V gene (reference sequence). Trimming stripped 0 bases from V and 0 bases from J, with 8 bases between. The CDR3 is CASSLALGMNTEAFF. DNA of the CDR3: TGTGCCAGCAGCTTAGCGCTAGGCATGAACACTGAAGCTTTCTTT.

The chain carries TRBV12-3 or TRBV12-4 and TRBJ1-2; D remains ambiguous. V was pared by 3 bases and J by 8 bases, with 13 bases between. CDR3 length equals 13 residues. The DNA of the CDR3 is TGTGCCAGCAGTTTGCAAGGCACGAGGGGCTACACCTTC. Translation gives CASSLQGTRGYTF.

The chain employs TRBV5-1 and TRBJ2-7; TRBD1 might be the D (5 bases). The CDR3 is 14 amino acids. The V end lost 0 bases, the J end lost 5 bases, and 12 bases lay between the germline ends. Germline V gene sequence: CDR1 SGHRS, CDR2 YFSETQ. The CDR3 spells CASSLVAGFHEQYF. The CDR3 nucleotides are TGCGCCAGCAGCTTGGTGGCAGGGTTCCACGAGCAGTACTTC.

J is TRBJ2-1 and V is TRBV5-6; TRBD1 aligns across 8 bases. Germline V gene sequence: CDR1 SGHDT, CDR2 YYEEEE. V shed 4 bases, J shed 7 bases, and the junction held 4 bases outside the gene matches. CDR3 length equals 13 residues. This chain's CDR3 is CASSQDRANEQFF. CDR3 DNA sequence: TGTGCCAGCAGCCAGGACAGGGCTAATGAGCAGTTCTTC.